The 25 T cell receptor beta chains below all came from one sample that was sequenced in a study of blood T cell repertoires in COVID-19. Some clones are missing from TCRdb's copy, which holds only in-frame ones; the method was immunoSEQ multiplex PCR. The table shows some 200,000 clones, with 86% occurring only once. Sequenced sample: peripheral blood. These receptors were taken from a woman aged 55 to 70 with COVID-19, enrolled during active disease.

V is TRBV7-2 and J is TRBJ2-7, with 7 bases identical to TRBD1. Looked up from germline, CDR1 is SGHTA and CDR2 is FQGNSA. The CDR3 loop spans 15 amino acids. V shed 6 bases and J 5 bases; nucleotides not matched to a gene: 13. The CDR3 region has the DNA TGTGCCAGCAGGACTATAACAGGGGATGGGCACGAGCAGTACTTC. Translating gives CASRTITGDGHEQYF.

The chain links TRBV11-3 to TRBJ1-2; no definite D call. Trimming stripped 5 bases from V and 5 bases from J, with 15 bases between. CDR3 length equals 14 residues. CDR1 is SGHNT and CDR2 is YENEEA in the germline V gene. The CDR3 bases are TGTGCCAGCAGCCCCAGACTGGAGGGATATGGCTACACCTTC. Its translation: CASSPRLEGYGYTF.

The V gene is TRBV7-2, the J gene TRBJ1-3; a possible D gene is TRBD1 (5 bases). The germline gives CDR1 SGHTA, CDR2 FQGNSA. Trimming left V 7 bases short and J 2 bases short, with 12 bases between. The CDR3 sequence is 14 residues long. The CDR3 loop is CASTHQGTGNTIYF. As DNA, the CDR3 is TGTGCCAGCACCCACCAGGGAACTGGAAACACCATATATTTT. The variable domain in full, completed from reference TRBV7-2 and TRBJ1-3, reads GAGVSQSPSNKVTEKGKDVELRCDPISGHTALYWYRQSLGQGLEFLIYFQGNSAPDKSGLPSDRFSAERTGGSVSTLTIQRTQQEDSAVYLCASTHQGTGNTIYFGEGSWLTVV.

V is TRBV19 and J is TRBJ1-2, with D possibly TRBD1 on 5 matching bases. Trimming took off 9 bases at V and 8 bases at J, with 22 bases between the two ends. CDR3 size: 14 residues. From germline, CDR1 is LNHDA and CDR2 SQIVND (reference sequence). The CDR3, as DNA: TGTGCCAGCGACCCCCCGGGGGGGTTCGGCGGCTACACCTTC. It codes for CASDPPGGFGGYTF.

The chain couples TRBV5-6 to TRBJ2-1; the D gene is possibly TRBD2 (5 bases). CDR1 SGHDT and CDR2 YYEEEE come from the germline V gene. With 2 bases removed from V and 8 bases from J, the gap between germline ends came to 5 bases. CDR3 size: 11 residues. For the CDR3, the DNA is TGTGCCAGCAGCTTAGCGGATGAGCAGTTCTTC. Its protein product is CASSLADEQFF.

The chain joins TRBV19 to TRBJ2-3, with TRBD2 as a possible D gene (5 bases). The CDR3 consists of 14 residues. The germline V and J ends were trimmed by 4 bases and 1 base, with 9 bases remaining between them. Germline V gene data show CDR1 as LNHDA and CDR2 as SQIVND (reference sequence). The CDR3 is CASSKGGRTDTQYF. CDR3 bases: TGTGCCAGTAGTAAGGGCGGGCGCACAGATACGCAGTATTTT.

The J gene is TRBJ1-5, the V gene TRBV7-2; possibly TRBD1 for D (6 bases). This CDR3 is 16 amino acids long. Trimming left V 1 base short and J 2 bases short, with 12 bases between. From germline, CDR1 is SGHTA and CDR2 FQGNSA. CDR3: CASSLGGGRRNQPQHF. In DNA, the CDR3 is TGTGCCAGCAGCTTAGGGGGGGGCAGACGCAATCAGCCCCAGCATTTT.

This clone was recorded only once. The chain uses TRBV3-1 (or the pseudogene TRBV3-2) and TRBJ1-2, with TRBD1 matching 7 bases. Trimming took 6 bases from V and 0 from J; bases not matched to a gene: 13. CDR1 and CDR2 from the germline V gene are LGHDT and YNNKEL (reference sequence). This CDR3 spans 17 amino acids. CDR3 loop: CASRQSRTGVSNYGYTF. The CDR3 DNA reads as TGTGCCAGCAGGCAATCTCGGACAGGCGTCTCTAACTATGGCTACACCTTC.

In DNA, the CDR3 is TGTGCCAGCAGCCTCGCCCGGGGCTACGAGCAGTACTTC. Translated: CASSLARGYEQYF. The chain employs TRBV28 and TRBJ2-7; possibly TRBD2 for D (5 bases). The CDR3 sequence is 13 residues long. V was clipped by 6 bases and J by 3 bases, with 12 bases between them. Looked up from germline, CDR1 is MDHEN and CDR2 is SYDVKM.

V usage is TRBV29-1 and J usage is TRBJ1-2; no clear D gene. This CDR3 has 14 amino acids. CDR1 and CDR2 from the germline V gene are SQVTM and ANQGSEA. V gave up 0 bases and J gave up 9 bases, with 17 bases separating them. CDR3: CSVEEPAGGGSYTF. The CDR3 DNA reads as TGCAGCGTTGAAGAACCGGCCGGTGGAGGTAGCTACACCTTC.

A few counts support this clone. CDR3 region: CASSSKAGNTIYF. In DNA, the CDR3 is TGTGCCAGCAGCTCAAAAGCGGGAAACACCATATATTTT. The V gene is TRBV5-4, the J gene TRBJ1-3, with D unclear. This CDR3 spans 13 amino acids. Trimming left V 3 bases short and J 4 bases short, with 8 bases between. Germline loops: CDR1 SGHNT, CDR2 YYREEE (reference sequence).

This clone has more than one count but fewer than ten. CDR3 sequence: CASSIVSDRGRGTNEQFF. The CDR3 region has the DNA TGTGCCAGTAGTATAGTGTCGGACAGGGGGCGCGGTACGAATGAGCAGTTCTTC. The chain joins TRBV19 to TRBJ2-1, with 11 nucleotides matching TRBD1. CDR1 and CDR2 (germline): LNHDA, SQIVND (reference sequence). The CDR3 contains 18 residues. V was pared by 1 base and J by 7 bases, with 12 bases of the junction left unmatched.

The chain joins TRBV19 to TRBJ1-1; maybe TRBD1 (6 bases). CDR3 size: 16 residues. Trimming removed 6 bases at V and 1 base at J, with 18 bases between. Germline assignment: CDR1 LNHDA and CDR2 SQIVND (reference sequence). The chain's CDR3 is CASSLLGGGRNTEAFF. In DNA form, the CDR3 reads TGTGCCAGTAGCCTTCTAGGGGGGGGGAGGAACACTGAAGCTTTCTTT.

The chain links TRBV6-5 to TRBJ1-4; D perhaps matches TRBD1 (6 bases). Trimming cost V 6 bases and J 8 bases, with 16 bases left between them. The CDR3 has 14 residues. Per germline, CDR1 MNHEY and CDR2 SVGAGI. The CDR3 reads CASSRPDSREKLFF. For the CDR3, the DNA is TGTGCCAGCAGCCGCCCGGACAGTCGGGAAAAACTGTTTTTT.

This clone was counted only a few times. This rearrangement joins TRBV4-2 to TRBJ1-5, with D possibly TRBD1 on 5 matching bases. The CDR3 loop spans 17 amino acids. The ends were cut back, 0 bases at V and 0 bases at J, with 12 bases in the middle. CDR1 is LGHNA, CDR2 YNFKEQ, per germline. This CDR3 reads CASSQDAGRGSNQPQHF. The CDR3 nucleotides are TGTGCCAGCAGCCAAGATGCGGGGAGGGGTAGCAATCAGCCCCAGCATTTT.

The rearrangement links TRBV28 to TRBJ2-7; TRBD2 matches 13 bases. CDR3 length: 15 amino acids. Losses at the gene ends were 6 bases for V and 7 bases for J; bases not matched to a gene: 9. Looked up from germline, CDR1 is MDHEN and CDR2 is SYDVKM. CDR3 region: CASRPAGTSGTEQYF. CDR3 sequence (DNA): TGTGCCAGCAGGCCGGCCGGGACTAGCGGGACTGAGCAGTACTTC. Using reference TRBV28 and TRBJ2-7 for the parts outside the CDR3, the full variable domain is DVKVTQSSRYLVKRTGEKVFLECVQDMDHENMFWYRQDPGLGLRLIYFSYDVKMKEKGDIPEGYSVSREKKERFSLILESASTNQTSMYLCASRPAGTSGTEQYFGPGTRLTVT.

The chain recombines TRBV18 with TRBJ2-7, with D maybe TRBD2 (6 bases). This CDR3 is built from 14 residues. Trimming stripped 3 bases from V and 3 bases from J, with 12 bases between. Germline CDR1 KGHSH, CDR2 LQKENI. CDR3 residues: CASSPDRGNYEQYF. CDR3 DNA: TGTGCCAGCTCACCTGACCGCGGGAACTACGAGCAGTACTTC.

CDR3 protein: CASSQDDLAGESEQYF. CDR3 in DNA: TGCGCCAGCAGCCAAGATGACTTGGCGGGGGAAAGCGAGCAGTACTTC. The rearrangement uses TRBV4-1 and TRBJ2-7, with TRBD2 matching 7 bases. V lost 0 bases and J lost 6; bases outside the gene matches: 11. CDR1 is MGHRA, CDR2 YSYEKL, per germline. The CDR3 runs to 16 residues.

The rearrangement uses TRBV4-3 and TRBJ2-2; 7 nucleotides match TRBD1. CDR3 length: 15 amino acids. The V and J ends lost 4 bases and 4 bases, in that order; junction bases with no gene match: 6. Per the germline V gene, CDR1 is LGHNA and CDR2 is YSLEER. The CDR3 region is CASSRARQGTGELFF. In DNA, the CDR3 is TGCGCCAGCAGCCGCGCGCGACAGGGCACCGGGGAGCTGTTTTTT.

V and J are TRBV19 and TRBJ1-5; 8 bases map to TRBD1. V gave up 0 bases and J gave up 0 bases; unmatched junction bases: 7. The CDR3 runs 18 residues. The germline gives CDR1 LNHDA, CDR2 SQIVND (reference sequence). The CDR3 nucleotides are TGTGCCAGTAGTATAGACAGGGGGCGAACTTATAGCAATCAGCCCCAGCATTTT. Amino acid sequence: CASSIDRGRTYSNQPQHF. The variable domain in full, completed from reference TRBV19 and TRBJ1-5, reads DGGITQSPKYLFRKEGQNVTLSCEQNLNHDAMYWYRQDPGQGLRLIYYSQIVNDFQKGDIAEGYSVSREKKESFPLTVTSAQKNPTAFYLCASSIDRGRTYSNQPQHFGDGTRLSIL.

V gene TRBV11-1 combines with J gene TRBJ1-1; D might be TRBD1 (6 bases). Germline V gene sequence: CDR1 SGHAT, CDR2 FQDESV (reference sequence). V was pared by 5 bases and J by 0 bases, with 13 bases between. CDR3 length: 15 amino acids. CDR3 in DNA: TGTGCCAGCAGCGCCCGGACAGCAATGAACACTGAAGCTTTCTTT. Its protein is CASSARTAMNTEAFF.

This chain uses TRBV5-6 with TRBJ2-3; D might be TRBD1 (6 bases). This CDR3 region has 17 residues. Germline V CDR1 and CDR2: SGHDT, YYEEEE. The V end was cut by 9 bases, the J end by 3 bases, with 26 bases between. The CDR3 loop is CAKTRFEPGVVTDTQYF. In DNA form, the CDR3 reads TGTGCCAAAACAAGATTCGAACCAGGGGTGGTAACAGATACGCAGTATTTT.

This clone was picked up one time. The chain has TRBV12-3 or TRBV12-4 and TRBJ1-5; D possibly corresponds to TRBD1 (5 bases). This CDR3 has 13 amino acids. V was trimmed by 7 bases and J by 3 bases, leaving 10 bases between them. CDR3: CASTSDNNQPQHF. CDR3 DNA: TGTGCCAGCACCTCGGACAACAATCAGCCCCAGCATTTT.

This chain connects TRBV3-1 (or the pseudogene TRBV3-2) to TRBJ1-1; TRBD1 matches at 10 bases. The CDR3 length is 16 residues. V shed 4 bases and J 6 bases; nucleotides not matched to a gene: 11. The V gene's germline CDR1 is LGHDT and CDR2 YNNKEL (reference sequence). The CDR3 loop is CASSPVSDRGRAEAFF. The CDR3 DNA is TGTGCCAGCAGCCCAGTCTCGGACAGGGGGAGGGCTGAAGCTTTCTTT.

The genes are TRBV5-6 and TRBJ1-1; D uncertain. CDR1 and CDR2 (germline): SGHDT, YYEEEE. The CDR3 runs 13 residues. The V end was cut by 5 bases, the J end by 3 bases, with 11 bases between. The CDR3 protein is CASSFDGDTEAFF. The CDR3 coding sequence is TGTGCCAGCAGTTTCGACGGGGACACTGAAGCTTTCTTT.